This T cell receptor beta chain was recovered during a study of cytomegalovirus exposure and HLA in healthy donors. Study-wide results and caveats: Later findings reportedly placed an Asian-associated ancestry cluster below the approximately 670-donor mean for N-insertions. Productive status was seen about 87% or about 30% of the time for most TCR beta V segments in an earlier analysis.

Concerning this clone: As yet, its antigen is unknown.

60 Vbeta and 13 Jbeta primers were used in PCR. Generated by immunoSEQ multiplex PCR, the TCRdb table keeps only in-frame clones and is missing some. This sample has about 100,000 clones, with over 65% found just once. This receptor was identified in a female donor in good health and CMV-seropositive. Sequenced sample: PBMCs.

The CDR3, as DNA: TGTGCCAGCAGCCAGCCGGACAGGTCAATCTATGGCTACACCTTC. Its protein product is CASSQPDRSIYGYTF. The chain combines TRBV4-2 with TRBJ1-2; the match to TRBD1 covers 7 bases. The V gene's germline CDR1 is LGHNA and CDR2 YNFKEQ. J was trimmed by 4 bases and V by 3 bases; bases with no gene match: 8. The CDR3 runs 15 residues.